Presented here are 17 T cell receptor beta chains from one specimen sequenced in a study of cytomegalovirus exposure and HLA in healthy donors. Both 60 Vbeta primers and 13 Jbeta primers went into the PCR. TCRdb's copy holds only in-frame clones and misses some; the assay was immunoSEQ multiplex PCR. This table has a few hundred thousand clones, about 90% appearing once. Sequencing was performed on PBMCs. The receptors come from a woman between 18 and 29 years old in good health and CMV-seronegative.

The chain has TRBV5-6 and TRBJ1-2; D is ambiguous. Deletions cut 0 bases from V and 4 bases from J, with 13 bases between. This CDR3 region has 15 residues. Germline CDR1 reads SGHDT; CDR2 reads YYEEEE. The CDR3 protein is CASSLGAPALYGYTF. The CDR3 bases are TGTGCCAGCAGCTTGGGGGCTCCCGCCCTCTATGGCTACACCTTC. Using reference TRBV5-6 and TRBJ1-2 for the parts outside the CDR3, the full variable domain is DAGVTQSPTHLIKTRGQQVTLRCSPKSGHDTVSWYQQALGQGPQFIFQYYEEEERQRGNFPDRFSGHQFPNYSSELNVNALLLGDSALYLCASSLGAPALYGYTFGSGTRLTVV.

The rearrangement uses TRBV7-3 and TRBJ2-3; D is ambiguous. This CDR3 is 15 amino acids long. The germline gives CDR1 SGHTA, CDR2 FQGTGA. V lost 5 bases and J 1 base, leaving 13 bases between the germline ends. CDR3 sequence reads: CASSPGTLGTDTQYF. CDR3 nucleotide sequence: TGTGCCAGCAGCCCCGGTACCTTAGGCACAGATACGCAGTATTTT. The full variable domain, with the rest looked up from reference TRBV7-3 and TRBJ2-3, is GAGVSQTPSNKVTEKGKYVELRCDPISGHTALYWYRQSLGQGPEFLIYFQGTGAADDSGLPNDRFFAVRPEGSVSTLKIQRTERGDSAVYLCASSPGTLGTDTQYFGPGTRLTVL.

The chain uses TRBV5-1 and TRBJ2-3, with D perhaps matching TRBD1 (6 bases). The length of the CDR3 is 13 residues. Germline V CDR1 and CDR2: SGHRS, YFSETQ. V was shortened by 4 bases and J by 3 bases, with 9 bases between the two germline ends. Here the CDR3 reads CASSIQGTDTQYF. CDR3 nucleotides: TGCGCCAGCAGCATACAGGGTACAGATACGCAGTATTTT.

This clone was observed a single time. The chain is built from TRBV18 and TRBJ2-5; 8 nucleotides line up with TRBD2. CDR1 is KGHSH, CDR2 LQKENI, per germline. The CDR3 totals 15 residues. Trimming took 0 bases from V and 5 from J; bases not matched to a gene: 5. The CDR3 sequence is CASSPPSGGWETQYF. The CDR3 nucleotides are TGTGCCAGCTCACCACCGAGCGGGGGATGGGAGACCCAGTACTTC.

The chain is built from TRBV4-1 and TRBJ2-1; 8 positions agree with TRBD2. J was trimmed by 3 bases and V by 6 bases; bases with no gene match: 7. Germline V gene data show CDR1 as MGHRA and CDR2 as YSYEKL. CDR3 size: 15 residues. The chain's CDR3 is CASSSGAGFYNEQFF. CDR3 in DNA: TGCGCCAGCAGTAGCGGGGCTGGATTCTACAATGAGCAGTTCTTC.

This clone appeared once. The chain is built from TRBV5-8 and TRBJ1-5, with 10 bases fitting TRBD1. In germline, CDR1 is SGHTS, CDR2 YDEGEE. The length of the CDR3 is 15 residues. The ends lost 2 bases at V and 5 bases at J; junction bases unmatched: 4. For the CDR3, the DNA is TGTGCCAGCAGCTTTGGGGACAGGGGCGATCAGCCCCAGCATTTT. It encodes CASSFGDRGDQPQHF.

The chain couples TRBV27 to TRBJ2-1, with a tentative D call TRBD2 (6 bases). CDR3 length: 17 residues. Trimming took off 1 base at V and 4 bases at J, with 17 bases between the two ends. Germline CDR1 MNHEY, CDR2 SMNVEV (reference sequence). The DNA of the CDR3 is TGTGCCAGCAGTTTATTGGCTGCGGGGCTTGGGTACAATGAGCAGTTCTTC. This codes for CASSLLAAGLGYNEQFF.

This chain links TRBV13 with TRBJ1-2; D is possibly TRBD1 (6 bases). This CDR3 is 16 amino acids long. Germline V gene sequence: CDR1 PRHDT, CDR2 FYEKMQ (reference sequence). V was shortened by 5 bases and J by 4 bases, with 20 bases between the two germline ends. CDR3 residues: CASSPTGTYISYGYTF. The CDR3 DNA follows: TGTGCCAGCAGCCCGACAGGAACCTACATCTCCTATGGCTACACCTTC.

The rearrangement uses TRBV13 and TRBJ1-2, with TRBD1 identical over 10 bases. This CDR3 contains 15 residues. V gave up 4 bases and J gave up 3 bases; unmatched junction bases: 5. From germline, CDR1 is PRHDT and CDR2 FYEKMQ (reference sequence). In DNA form, the CDR3 reads TGTGCCAGCAGCTCCGAGGGGACAGGGGACTATGGCTACACCTTC. Amino acids: CASSSEGTGDYGYTF.

For the CDR3, the DNA is TGTGCCAGCAGCTCCGGGACAGGGAGAAACACCATATATTTT. Translation gives CASSSGTGRNTIYF. This chain connects TRBV6-6 to TRBJ1-3, with TRBD1 matching 9 bases. The CDR3 extends over 14 amino acids. In germline, CDR1 is MNHNY, CDR2 SVGAGI (reference sequence). The ends lost 6 bases at V and 5 bases at J; junction bases unmatched: 5.

The chain is built from TRBV10-3 and TRBJ2-5; D call uncertain. Germline V CDR1 and CDR2: ENHRY, SYGVKD. The CDR3 sequence is 15 residues long. Trimming shortened V by 2 bases and J by 2 bases, and 12 bases separated the two germline ends. CDR3 nucleotide sequence: TGTGCCATCAGTGAGGAGGCTTTACTACAAGAGACCCAGTACTTC. This codes for CAISEEALLQETQYF.

The chain combines TRBV2 with TRBJ2-1; D is unclear. This CDR3 is built from 14 residues. Looked up from germline, CDR1 is SNHLY and CDR2 is FYNNEI. V dropped 6 bases and J dropped 0 bases, with 9 bases sitting between them. The CDR3 nucleotides read TGTGCCAGCAGGGTACCTATCTCCTACAATGAGCAGTTCTTC. Its protein product is CASRVPISYNEQFF.

The chain employs TRBV29-1 and TRBJ1-2; the match to TRBD1 covers 10 bases. The CDR3 is made up of 14 amino acids. Germline CDR1 reads SQVTM; CDR2 reads ANQGSEA. V lost 7 bases to trimming and J lost 7 bases; unmatched junction nucleotides: 12. The CDR3 reads CSAEGSTGGVGYTF. The CDR3 DNA reads TGCAGCGCCGAGGGATCGACAGGGGGCGTTGGCTACACCTTC.

The gene calls are TRBV27 and TRBJ2-3; D uncertain. Germline-derived CDR1 and CDR2 are MNHEY and SMNVEV (reference sequence). V shed 3 bases and J shed 1 base, with 14 bases lying between them. This CDR3 region has 16 residues. The CDR3 spells CASSLVSPFGTDTQYF. For the CDR3, the DNA is TGTGCCAGCAGTTTGGTAAGCCCCTTTGGCACAGATACGCAGTATTTT.

This clone was recorded once. This chain uses TRBV15 with TRBJ1-5, with a possible D match to TRBD1 (5 bases). From germline, CDR1 is LNHNV and CDR2 YYDKDF (reference sequence). This CDR3 is built from 15 residues. The ends were cut back, 0 bases at V and 1 base at J, with 7 bases in the middle. The CDR3, as DNA: TGTGCCACCAGCAGAGAAGGGGCGAGCAATCAGCCCCAGCATTTT. Its translation: CATSREGASNQPQHF.

This clone was seen only a few times. CDR3 amino acids: CASSDSEGGHKFF. Here the CDR3 DNA reads TGTGCCAGCAGTGACTCAGAGGGGGGGCATAAGTTCTTC. V and J are TRBV6-4 and TRBJ2-1; perhaps TRBD2 as D (7 bases). V lost 0 bases, J lost 14 bases, and 14 bases lay in between. CDR1 is MRHNA, CDR2 SNTAGT, per germline. This CDR3 has 13 amino acids.

The CDR3 region is CASSEQGPPYEQYF. The DNA for the CDR3 is TGTGCCAGCAGCGAACAGGGGCCCCCCTACGAGCAGTACTTC. The V and J genes are TRBV6-1 and TRBJ2-7, with 7 bases that match TRBD1. CDR3 size: 14 residues. Losses at the gene ends were 6 bases for V and 2 bases for J; bases not matched to a gene: 7. Germline V CDR1 and CDR2: MNHNS, SASEGT.